The clone carrying this T cell receptor (beta chain) was detected only once. This sample stems from a study of blood T cell repertoires in COVID-19. Study overall: Samples of COVID-19 (acute and convalescent) were obtained from the United States, Italy and Spain.

Original analysis: Estimated nucleated cell counts came from reference gene primer amplification. Generated by immunoSEQ multiplex PCR, the TCRdb table keeps only in-frame clones and is missing some. The V and J calls and clone size are taken from that table; D and trimming were inferred from the DNA. The table has fewer than 450,000 clones, around nine tenths seen once. The TCR sequence derives from a woman younger than 30 who had recovered from COVID-19. Sequencing was performed on peripheral blood.

The CDR3 DNA reads TGTGCCAGCAGTTATACAGGGGTGAACACTGAAGCTTTCTTT. Its protein product is CASSYTGVNTEAFF. V is TRBV7-2 and J is TRBJ1-1, with 7 bases identical to TRBD1. Germline V lookup: CDR1 SGHTA, CDR2 FQGNSA. CDR3 length: 14 amino acids. Trimming removed 6 bases from V and 0 bases from J; junction bases left unmatched: 4.